Listed below are T cell receptor beta chains from one sample, sequenced in a study of T cell responses to AZD1222 COVID-19 vaccine. Using immunoSEQ multiplex PCR, the repertoire was profiled, and TCRdb retains in-frame clones only, with some absent. Of 86,000 or so clones detected, about 92% appear once; the ten largest clones hold around 2.2%. The material was peripheral blood, obtained on day 0 of AZD1222 vaccination. The receptors derive from an adult in good health. Both conserved end residues are part of each CDR3. A D gene is named only where the DNA matches it firmly. Not all rows give a size; the values are once, few, many and, for expanded clones, a class.

V	size	D	J	DNA	CDR3
TRBV2	NA	TRBD2	TRBJ2-2	TGTGCCAGCAGTCGGACTAGCCCCATTGTCAGTGGCGGGGAGCTGTTTTTT	CASSRTSPIVSGGELFF
TRBV5-4	NA	TRBD1	TRBJ1-2	TGTGCCAGCAGCCAAAGCCTACAACTCCTCAGGGGGGAGGGCTATGGCTACACCTTC	CASSQSLQLLRGEGYGYTF
TRBV11-3	NA	NA	TRBJ2-2	TGTGCCAGCAGCTTAGTGGTAACCGGGGAGCTGTTTTTT	CASSLVVTGELFF
TRBV20-1	NA	TRBD2	TRBJ2-1	TGCAGTGCTAGTGTAGCGGGGGCCCCACTGGGCTCCTACAATGAGCAGTTCTTC	CSASVAGAPLGSYNEQFF
TRBV4-1	NA	TRBD1	TRBJ2-5	TGCGCCAGCAGCCAAGTCGGGACAGTCCAAGAGACCCAGTACTTC	CASSQVGTVQETQYF
TRBV6-5	NA	NA	TRBJ1-4	TGTGCCAGCAAAAATCCTCGGTACGAAAAACTGTTTTTT	CASKNPRYEKLFF
TRBV30	NA	TRBD1	TRBJ1-3	TGTGCCTGGGACAGGGGGCAAGGAAACACCATATATTTT	CAWDRGQGNTIYF
TRBV3-1/TRBV3-2	NA	TRBD1	TRBJ2-1	TGTGCCAGCAGCCTCGGACAGGGGGCATACAATGAGCAGTTCTTC	CASSLGQGAYNEQFF
TRBV4-1	NA	NA	TRBJ1-2	TGCGCCAGCAGCCATGAACCGACAGTTAACTATGGCTACACCTTC	CASSHEPTVNYGYTF
TRBV7-2	NA	NA	TRBJ2-2	TGTGCCAGCACGCAGGAGGGAGTGGGAACCGGGGAGCTGTTTTTT	CASTQEGVGTGELFF
TRBV9	NA	NA	TRBJ2-7	TGTGCCAGCAGCGAGTCGGGAGAACCCTACGAGCAGTACTTC	CASSESGEPYEQYF
TRBV6-1	NA	NA	TRBJ1-5	TGTGCCAGCAGTGAAGCCCTCGGGGATCGGGGTCAGCCCCAGCATTTT	CASSEALGDRGQPQHF
TRBV19	NA	NA	TRBJ1-2	TGTGCCAGTAGTAACAGGGCGAACTATGGCTACACCTTC	CASSNRANYGYTF
TRBV19	NA	NA	TRBJ1-5	TGTGCCAGTAAGGGAGCAAAGGATCAGCCCCAGCATTTT	CASKGAKDQPQHF
TRBV5-5	NA	TRBD1	TRBJ1-2	TGTGCCAGCAGCGGAGGGGGCCCCTATGGCTACACCTTC	CASSGGGPYGYTF
TRBV7-2	NA	TRBD2	TRBJ2-2	TGTGCCAGCAGCCCACGACTGGCGGGGGTCACCGGGGAGCTGTTTTTT	CASSPRLAGVTGELFF
TRBV7-2	NA	TRBD2	TRBJ2-3	TGTGCCAGCAGCTTAGTAAGTCTAGCGGGAGGGCCGGATACGCAGTATTTT	CASSLVSLAGGPDTQYF
TRBV3-1/TRBV3-2	NA	NA	TRBJ1-5	TGTGCCAGCAGCCAAAATGATCAGCCCCAGCATTTT	CASSQNDQPQHF
TRBV2	once	NA	TRBJ1-5	TGTGCCAGCAGTGAGAGGAGGAATCAGCCCCAGCATTTT	CASSERRNQPQHF
TRBV14	NA	NA	TRBJ2-2	TGTGCCAGCAGCCAAGTGTCGTTATCCGGGGAGCTGTTTTTT	CASSQVSLSGELFF
TRBV12-5	NA	NA	TRBJ2-1	TGTGCTAGTTCCGGACAGAGGACCTACAATGAGCAGTTCTTC	CASSGQRTYNEQFF
TRBV10-2	NA	NA	TRBJ1-6	TGCGCCAGCAGGGGAACCCAAAGGAATTCACCCCTCCACTTT	CASRGTQRNSPLHF
TRBV3-1/TRBV3-2	NA	TRBD2	TRBJ2-5	TGTGCCAGCAGCCAATACCTCCCGGGGGGGGGAGAGACCCAGTACTTC	CASSQYLPGGGETQYF
TRBV27	NA	TRBD1	TRBJ2-1	TGTGCCAGCAGTTTAGGGGACAGGGGGTTGGCTGAGCAGTTCTTC	CASSLGDRGLAEQFF
TRBV11-2	NA	TRBD2	TRBJ2-3	TGTGCCAGCGCCCCCACGGGCGGGAGAGATACGCAGTATTTT	CASAPTGGRDTQYF
TRBV30	NA	TRBD1	TRBJ1-2	TGTGCCTGGAGGAGACAGGGGGCTAATGGCTACACCTTC	CAWRRQGANGYTF
TRBV12-3/TRBV12-4	NA	NA	TRBJ2-6	TGTGCCAGCAGAACTGGGGCCAACGTCCTGACTTTC	CASRTGANVLTF
TRBV30	NA	NA	TRBJ1-3	TGTGCCTGGAGTGGGGGACAACGCGGGGGATGGAACACCATATATTTT	CAWSGGQRGGWNTIYF
TRBV7-9	NA	NA	TRBJ2-7	TGTGCCAGCAGCTGGGGGGCGGGCCCCGGCGAGCAGTACTTC	CASSWGAGPGEQYF
TRBV7-2	NA	NA	TRBJ1-2	TGTGCCAGCAGCGTCGCGAGGAACTATGGCTACACCTTC	CASSVARNYGYTF
TRBV3-1/TRBV3-2	NA	NA	TRBJ1-6	TGTGCCAGCAGCCAAGGCAGGAAGGGGTCACCCCTCCACTTT	CASSQGRKGSPLHF